The T cell receptor beta chain described here comes from a study of somatic mutations in cytotoxic T cells in rheumatoid arthritis. Study summary: Blood samples of approximately 30 ml were drawn from patients (in EDTA) right after diagnosis and before any treatment. Study observations and caveats: Among rheumatoid arthritis patients and age-matched healthy controls, CD8+ T-cell clonality was not significantly different.

Isolating CD4+ and CD8+ cells involved positive magnetic bead selection on an AutoMACS. Their purity was then checked by flow cytometry. In regard to this clone: Its antigen remains unknown.

CDR3 length: 13 residues. V dropped 4 bases and J dropped 5 bases, with 11 bases sitting between them. Per the germline V gene, CDR1 is LGHNA and CDR2 is YNFKEQ. Original analysis: The authors compared patient CD8+ clones larger than 1% against published virus-specific TCRB sequences. Only a few of these clones matched. The data were produced by immunoSEQ multiplex PCR, yet TCRdb's version contains in-frame clones alone and is incomplete. The V and J calls and clone size are taken from that table; D and trimming were inferred from the DNA. This table holds about 7,400 clones, around 87% found once. The source of this sequence is a man in his forties with rheumatoid arthritis. The rearrangement links TRBV4-2 to TRBJ1-1; D unclear. Sequencing input: CD8+ T cells sorted from blood. CDR3 bases: TGTGCCAGCAGCCTAGAGAGGGAAACTGAAGCTTTCTTT. This gives the protein CASSLERETEAFF.